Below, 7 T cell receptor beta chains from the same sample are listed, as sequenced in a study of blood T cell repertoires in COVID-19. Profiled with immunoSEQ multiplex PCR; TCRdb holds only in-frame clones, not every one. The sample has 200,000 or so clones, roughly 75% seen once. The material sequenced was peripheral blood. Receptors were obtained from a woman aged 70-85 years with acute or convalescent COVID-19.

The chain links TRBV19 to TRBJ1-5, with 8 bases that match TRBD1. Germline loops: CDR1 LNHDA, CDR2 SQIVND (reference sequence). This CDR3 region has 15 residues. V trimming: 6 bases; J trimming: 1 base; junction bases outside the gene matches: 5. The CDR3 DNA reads TGTGCCAGTAGGAACAGGGGGGCGAGCAATCAGCCCCAGCATTTT. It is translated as CASRNRGASNQPQHF.

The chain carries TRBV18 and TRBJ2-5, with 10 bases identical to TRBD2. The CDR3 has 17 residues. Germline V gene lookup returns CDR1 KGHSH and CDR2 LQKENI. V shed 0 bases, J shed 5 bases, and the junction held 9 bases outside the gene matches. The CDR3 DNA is TGTGCCAGCTCACCACCGAGACTAGCGGGCAAAACGGAGACCCAGTACTTC. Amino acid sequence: CASSPPRLAGKTETQYF.

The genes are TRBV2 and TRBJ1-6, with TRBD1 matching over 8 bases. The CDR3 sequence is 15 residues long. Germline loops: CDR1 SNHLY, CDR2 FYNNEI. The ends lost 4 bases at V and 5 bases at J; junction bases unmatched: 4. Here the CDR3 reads CASSAAGGDNSPLHF. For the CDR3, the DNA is TGTGCCAGCAGTGCCGCAGGGGGCGATAATTCACCCCTCCACTTT.

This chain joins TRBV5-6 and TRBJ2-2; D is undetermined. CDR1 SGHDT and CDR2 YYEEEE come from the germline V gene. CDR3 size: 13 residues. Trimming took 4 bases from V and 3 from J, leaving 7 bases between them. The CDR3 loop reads CASSPDYTGELFF. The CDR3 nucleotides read TGTGCCAGCAGCCCTGACTACACCGGGGAGCTGTTTTTT.

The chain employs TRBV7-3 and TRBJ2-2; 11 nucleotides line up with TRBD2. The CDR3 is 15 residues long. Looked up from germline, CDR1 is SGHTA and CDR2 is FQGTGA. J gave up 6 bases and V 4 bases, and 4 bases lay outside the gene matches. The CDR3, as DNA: TGTGCCAGCAGCTCGGGACTAGCGGCGGCCGGGGAGCTGTTTTTT. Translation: CASSSGLAAAGELFF.

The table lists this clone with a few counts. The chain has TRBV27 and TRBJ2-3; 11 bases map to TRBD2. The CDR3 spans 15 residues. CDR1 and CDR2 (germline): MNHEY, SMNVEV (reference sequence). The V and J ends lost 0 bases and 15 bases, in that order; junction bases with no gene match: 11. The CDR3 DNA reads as TGTGCCAGCAGTTTATCGAGGGCACTAGCGGGAGTCTATTATTTT. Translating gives CASSLSRALAGVYYF.

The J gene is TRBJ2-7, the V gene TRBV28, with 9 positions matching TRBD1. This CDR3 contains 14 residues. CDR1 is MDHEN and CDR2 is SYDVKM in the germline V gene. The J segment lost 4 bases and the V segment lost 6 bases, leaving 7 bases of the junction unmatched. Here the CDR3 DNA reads TGTGCCAGCAGAGTACAGGGGGCGGGGTACGAGCAGTACTTC. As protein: CASRVQGAGYEQYF.